The following is a T cell receptor beta chain sequence with its context. Its specificity is not known. The PCR employed 60 Vbeta primers together with 13 Jbeta primers. Clones were sequenced by immunoSEQ multiplex PCR, and TCRdb holds only the in-frame ones, with some missing. Counted here are a few hundred thousand clones, roughly 85% occurring once; the ten biggest clones make up roughly 2%. These data belong to a study of cytomegalovirus exposure and HLA in healthy donors. Study in general: Genetic ancestry analysis placed more than 80% of the 398 donors that were genotyped in the Caucasian-associated cluster.

Points from the study as a whole: Of the V segments, some could not be distinguished, including TRBV6-2 and TRBV6-3, and were excluded. The CMV antigen specificity of a few CMV-associated chains was confirmed through in vitro analysis. Later analysis found that TCR beta chains associated with HLA were more clonally expanded than other, equally common chains.

The CDR3 loop spans 16 amino acids. Trimming left V 2 bases short and J 2 bases short, with 15 bases between. The germline V gene has CDR1 LGHNA and CDR2 YSLEER. The chain carries TRBV4-3 and TRBJ2-5, with D possibly TRBD1 on 5 matching bases. The sequence was obtained from a man younger than 35 in good health and CMV-seronegative. Sequences were obtained from PBMCs. CDR3 sequence reads: CASSQFGNRNQETQYF. CDR3 DNA: TGCGCCAGCAGCCAATTCGGAAACAGGAATCAAGAGACCCAGTACTTC.